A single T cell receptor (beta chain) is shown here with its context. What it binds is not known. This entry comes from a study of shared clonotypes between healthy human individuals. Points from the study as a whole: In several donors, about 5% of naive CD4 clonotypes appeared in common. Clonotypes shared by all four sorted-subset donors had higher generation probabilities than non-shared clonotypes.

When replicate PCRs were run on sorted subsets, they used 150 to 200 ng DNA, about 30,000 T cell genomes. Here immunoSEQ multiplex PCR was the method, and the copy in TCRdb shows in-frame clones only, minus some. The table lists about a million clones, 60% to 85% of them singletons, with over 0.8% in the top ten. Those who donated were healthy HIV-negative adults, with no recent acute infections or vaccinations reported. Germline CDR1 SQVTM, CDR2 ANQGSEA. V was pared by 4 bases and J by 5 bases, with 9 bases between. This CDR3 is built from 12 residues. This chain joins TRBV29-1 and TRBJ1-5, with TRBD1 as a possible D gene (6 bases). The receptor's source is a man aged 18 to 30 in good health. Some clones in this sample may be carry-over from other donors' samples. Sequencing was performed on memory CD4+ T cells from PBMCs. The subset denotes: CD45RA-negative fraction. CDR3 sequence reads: CSVGGGYQPQHF. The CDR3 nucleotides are TGCAGCGTTGGGGGGGGCTATCAGCCCCAGCATTTT. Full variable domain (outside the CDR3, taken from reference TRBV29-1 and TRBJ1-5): SAVISQKPSRDICQRGTSLTIQCQVDSQVTMMFWYRQQPGQSLTLIATANQGSEATYESGFVIDKFPISRPNLTFSTLTVSNMSPEDSSIYLCSVGGGYQPQHFGDGTRLSIL.